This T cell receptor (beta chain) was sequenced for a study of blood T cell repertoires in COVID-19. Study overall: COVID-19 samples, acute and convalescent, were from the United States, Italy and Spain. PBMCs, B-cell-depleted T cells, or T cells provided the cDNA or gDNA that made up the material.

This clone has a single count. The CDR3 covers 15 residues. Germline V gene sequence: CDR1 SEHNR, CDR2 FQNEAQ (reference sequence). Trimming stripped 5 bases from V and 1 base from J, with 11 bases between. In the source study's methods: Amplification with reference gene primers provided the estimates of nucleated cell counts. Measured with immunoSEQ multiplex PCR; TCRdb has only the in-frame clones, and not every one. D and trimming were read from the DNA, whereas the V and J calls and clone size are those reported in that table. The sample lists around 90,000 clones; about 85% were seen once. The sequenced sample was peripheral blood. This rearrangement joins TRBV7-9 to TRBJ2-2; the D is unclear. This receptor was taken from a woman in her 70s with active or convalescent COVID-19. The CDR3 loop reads CASSISSRNTGELFF. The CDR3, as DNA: TGTGCCAGCAGCATTAGTAGCAGGAACACCGGGGAGCTGTTTTTT.